The next 10 T cell receptor beta chains were all read from a single sample in a study of cytomegalovirus exposure and HLA in healthy donors. The PCR was carried out with 60 Vbeta primers and 13 Jbeta primers. This table comes from immunoSEQ multiplex PCR, and its TCRdb copy is limited to in-frame clones, with some not included. The sample lists 130,000 to 150,000 clones, 80% to 90% occurring once. Sequenced input: PBMCs. The receptors stem from a woman aged 35 to 49 in good health and CMV-seropositive.

The chain links TRBV28 to TRBJ1-4; TRBD1 is a possible D gene (6 bases). V lost 3 bases, J lost 7 bases, and 15 bases lay in between. There are 15 residues in the CDR3. The germline V gene has CDR1 MDHEN and CDR2 SYDVKM. As DNA, the CDR3 is TGTGCCAGCAGTTTTTGGAGGGGGGGGACTGAAAAACTGTTTTTT. Translating it yields CASSFWRGGTEKLFF.

The chain is built from TRBV18 and TRBJ2-4, with 12 positions matching TRBD1. Germline V gene lookup returns CDR1 KGHSH and CDR2 LQKENI. The V segment lost 3 bases and the J segment 1 base; nucleotides outside the gene matches: 1. This CDR3 has 16 amino acids. Written as DNA, the CDR3 is TGTGCCAGCTCACCGGGACAGGGGGCGGCCAAAAACATTCAGTACTTC. Its translation is CASSPGQGAAKNIQYF.

This clone was seen a handful of times. The chain carries TRBV28 and TRBJ2-7; TRBD1 matches at 7 bases. The germline gives CDR1 MDHEN, CDR2 SYDVKM. The CDR3 loop spans 12 amino acids. The J segment lost 3 bases and the V segment lost 6 bases, leaving 2 bases of the junction unmatched. Here the CDR3 reads CASRRDSYEQYF. CDR3 bases: TGTGCCAGCAGACGGGACAGCTACGAGCAGTACTTC.

The chain uses TRBV11-2 and TRBJ2-1, with TRBD1 as a possible D gene (6 bases). Germline loops: CDR1 SGHAT, CDR2 FQNNGV. The ends were cut back, 1 base at V and 0 bases at J, with 10 bases in the middle. This CDR3 is 16 amino acids long. This CDR3 reads CASSLGQGSSYNEQFF. The CDR3 region has the DNA TGTGCCAGCAGCTTAGGGCAGGGGAGCTCCTACAATGAGCAGTTCTTC. The whole variable domain, remainder taken from reference TRBV11-2 and TRBJ2-1, is EAGVAQSPRYKIIEKRQSVAFWCNPISGHATLYWYQQILGQGPKLLIQFQNNGVVDDSQLPKDRFSAERLKGVDSTLKIQPAKLEDSAVYLCASSLGQGSSYNEQFFGPGTRLTVL.

The rearrangement joins TRBV9 to TRBJ2-5; 10 bases map to TRBD2. The CDR3 length is 15 residues. The trim removed 3 bases at V and 11 bases at J, leaving 13 bases unmatched. Germline-derived CDR1 and CDR2 are SGDLS and YYNGEE. The chain's CDR3 is CASSAQAGGPGEQYF. The CDR3 DNA reads TGTGCCAGCAGCGCCCAAGCGGGAGGGCCGGGGGAGCAGTACTTC.

This clone occurred once. The CDR3 sequence is CASSRTGVGANVLTF. The CDR3 DNA reads TGTGCCAGCAGCAGGACAGGGGTCGGGGCCAACGTCCTGACTTTC. This chain joins TRBV27 and TRBJ2-6; TRBD1 agrees at 9 bases. There are 15 residues in the CDR3. After removal of 6 bases from V and 4 bases from J, the junction contained 4 bases not matched to a gene. CDR1 and CDR2 from the germline V gene are MNHEY and SMNVEV (reference sequence).

V gene TRBV7-2 combines with J gene TRBJ2-3; tentatively, D is TRBD2 (6 bases). The CDR3 is 13 amino acids. Germline loops: CDR1 SGHTA, CDR2 FQGNSA. V gave up 3 bases and J gave up 7 bases, with 11 bases separating them. The CDR3: CASSLEGRYTQYF. In DNA form, the CDR3 reads TGTGCCAGCAGCTTGGAGGGCCGATATACGCAGTATTTT.

The chain employs TRBV9 and TRBJ2-2; 9 bases line up with TRBD2. J gave up 5 bases and V 6 bases, and 5 bases lay outside the gene matches. Germline CDR1 SGDLS, CDR2 YYNGEE. This CDR3 comprises 14 residues. The CDR3 DNA is TGTGCCAGCACGCGGGGGGGGCTTACCGGGGAGCTGTTTTTT. Translating it yields CASTRGGLTGELFF.

This clone turned up a few times. The chain has TRBV28 and TRBJ1-2; D might be TRBD1 (5 bases). The CDR3 totals 13 residues. Trimming removed 2 bases from V and 8 bases from J, with 12 bases in between. Germline V gene lookup returns CDR1 MDHEN and CDR2 SYDVKM. The CDR3 region is CASSLLAGRGYTF. The CDR3 nucleotides read TGTGCCAGCAGTTTACTGGCAGGGCGAGGCTACACCTTC.

V gene TRBV30 combines with J gene TRBJ1-6; 9 bases match TRBD1. V shed 3 bases and J 6 bases; nucleotides not matched to a gene: 6. The CDR3 length is 15 residues. Per germline, CDR1 GTSNPN and CDR2 SVGIG (reference sequence). The CDR3 loop reads CAWSIGTGINSPLHF. The CDR3 nucleotides are TGTGCCTGGAGCATCGGGACAGGGATTAATTCACCCCTCCACTTT.